Reported below is one TCR beta chain. The antigen is undetermined. This entry is derived from a study of CD8 T cells in Susac syndrome. General study results and limits: The TCR sequencing and HLA analysis in the study involved a relatively small number of individuals, as the study acknowledged.

Trimming stripped 4 bases from V and 2 bases from J, with 12 bases between. CDR3 length: 15 amino acids. With random hexamers, 0.5 to 1 ug RNA was reverse transcribed. Coverage of TCR beta CDR3 amplification by immunoSEQ multiplex PCR extended to 54 Vbeta and 13 Jbeta. Each CDR3 protein gets one entry after TCRdb re-called the immunoSEQ multiplex PCR reads with MiXCR. The top ten clones hold around 0.08% of a sample with approximately 200,000 distinct CDR3 sequences, 85% to 95% of them seen once. This chain joins TRBV23-1 and TRBJ2-1; D perhaps matches TRBD2 (6 bases). Being an ORF, TRBV23-1 has a function that is uncertain. The sequencing input was CD4+ T cells from PBMCs. The TCR sequence derives from a human donor with multiple sclerosis. The CDR3, as DNA: TGCGCCAGCAGTCCGGTTAGCGGACCCTACAATGAGCAGTTCTTC. Protein sequence: CASSPVSGPYNEQFF.